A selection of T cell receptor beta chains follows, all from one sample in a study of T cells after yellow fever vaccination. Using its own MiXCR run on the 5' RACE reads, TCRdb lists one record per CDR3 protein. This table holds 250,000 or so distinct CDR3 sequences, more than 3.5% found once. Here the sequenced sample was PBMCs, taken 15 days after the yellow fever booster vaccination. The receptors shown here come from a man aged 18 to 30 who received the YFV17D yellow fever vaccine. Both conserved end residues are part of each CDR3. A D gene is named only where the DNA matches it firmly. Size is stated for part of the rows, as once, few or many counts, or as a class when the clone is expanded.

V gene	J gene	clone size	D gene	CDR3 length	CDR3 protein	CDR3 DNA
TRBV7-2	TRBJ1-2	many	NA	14	CASSLDSGLHGYTF	TGTGCCAGCAGCTTAGATAGTGGACTTCATGGCTACACCTTC
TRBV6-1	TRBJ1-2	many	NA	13	CASSVAGFDGYTF	TGTGCCAGCAGTGTCGCGGGCTTCGATGGCTACACCTTC
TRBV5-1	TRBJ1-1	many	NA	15	CASSSYRALNTEAFF	TGCGCCAGCAGCTCGTACAGGGCTCTGAACACTGAAGCTTTCTTT
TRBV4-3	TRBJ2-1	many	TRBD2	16	CASSRQLAGGPNEQFF	TGCGCCAGCAGCCGTCAACTAGCGGGGGGCCCCAATGAGCAGTTCTTC
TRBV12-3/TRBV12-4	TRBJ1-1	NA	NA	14	CASSRNPKNTEAFF	TGTGCCAGCAGCCGAAATCCGAAGAACACTGAAGCTTTCTTT
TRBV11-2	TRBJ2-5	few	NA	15	CASSLVFDLQETQYF	TGTGCCAGCAGCTTAGTATTCGATTTACAAGAGACCCAGTACTTC
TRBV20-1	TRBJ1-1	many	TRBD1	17	CSARPPGQGVIGVEAFF	TGCAGTGCTAGACCCCCGGGACAGGGGGTTATTGGGGTCGAAGCTTTCTTT
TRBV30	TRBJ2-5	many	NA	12	CAWSVSLETQYF	TGTGCCTGGAGTGTATCTCTAGAGACCCAGTACTTC
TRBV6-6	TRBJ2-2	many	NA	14	CASSSPTRAGELFF	TGTGCCAGCAGTTCCCCTACTAGGGCCGGGGAGCTGTTTTTT
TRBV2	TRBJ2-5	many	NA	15	CASSAPGGPQETQYF	TGTGCCAGCAGTGCTCCAGGGGGGCCTCAAGAGACCCAGTACTTC
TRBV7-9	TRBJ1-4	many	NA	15	CASSLRATTNEKLFF	TGTGCCAGCAGCTTAAGGGCCACAACTAATGAAAAACTGTTTTTT
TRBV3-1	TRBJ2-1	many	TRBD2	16	CASSRLTSGGANEQFF	TGTGCCAGCAGCCGTCTGACTAGCGGGGGGGCGAATGAGCAGTTCTTC
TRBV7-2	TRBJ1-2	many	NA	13	CASSLALRTTYTF	TGTGCCAGCAGCTTAGCGCTTAGGACAACCTACACCTTC
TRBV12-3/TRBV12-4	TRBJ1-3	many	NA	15	CASSLGQGDGNTIYF	TGTGCCAGCAGTTTAGGGCAGGGAGATGGAAACACCATATATTTT
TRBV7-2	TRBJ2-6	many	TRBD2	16	CASSLSSGGGANVLTF	TGTGCCAGCAGCTTAAGTAGCGGGGGAGGGGCCAACGTCCTGACTTTC
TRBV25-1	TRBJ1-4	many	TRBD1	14	CASRDTGTGVKLFF	TGTGCCAGCAGGGATACCGGGACAGGGGTGAAACTGTTTTTT
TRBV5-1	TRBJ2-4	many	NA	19	CASSLTPWGAGLAKNIQYF	TGCGCCAGCAGCTTAACTCCTTGGGGGGCGGGACTAGCCAAAAACATTCAGTACTTC
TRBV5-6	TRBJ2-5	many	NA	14	CASSLDGQLQTQYF	TGTGCCAGCAGCTTGGACGGCCAGCTACAGACCCAGTACTTC
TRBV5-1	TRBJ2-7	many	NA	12	CASSLVLSEQYF	TGCGCCAGCAGCTTGGTGTTGAGCGAGCAGTACTTC
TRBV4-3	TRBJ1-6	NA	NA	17	CASSQGLTGTIGSPLHF	TGCGCCAGCAGCCAAGGTCTCACAGGGACTATAGGTTCACCCCTCCACTTT
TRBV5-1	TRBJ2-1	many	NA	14	CASSLGSGLNEQFF	TGCGCCAGCAGCTTGGGTTCAGGGTTGAATGAGCAGTTCTTC
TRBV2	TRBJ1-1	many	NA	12	CASSWGSTEAFF	TGTGCCAGCAGCTGGGGGTCTACTGAAGCTTTCTTT
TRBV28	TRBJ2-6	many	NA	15	CATSGGPSGANVLTF	TGTGCCACCAGCGGCGGGCCCTCTGGGGCCAACGTCCTGACTTTC
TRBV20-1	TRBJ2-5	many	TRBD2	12	CSALAGYETQYF	TGCAGTGCACTAGCGGGGTACGAGACCCAGTACTTC
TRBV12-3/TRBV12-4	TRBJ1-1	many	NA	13	CASSFWLNTEAFF	TGTGCCAGCAGTTTCTGGTTGAACACTGAAGCTTTCTTT
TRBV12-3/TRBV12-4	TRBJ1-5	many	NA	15	CASTRGTSANQPQHF	TGTGCCAGCACCCGGGGGACGTCAGCAAATCAGCCCCAGCATTTT
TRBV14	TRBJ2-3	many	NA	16	CASSQGSSPITDTQYF	TGTGCCAGCAGCCAAGGGTCCAGCCCTATCACAGATACGCAGTATTTT
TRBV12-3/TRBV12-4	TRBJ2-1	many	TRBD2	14	CASSTSGGKNEQFF	TGTGCCAGCAGCACTAGCGGGGGGAAAAATGAGCAGTTCTTC
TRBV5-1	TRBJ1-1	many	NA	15	CASSLNGGSETEAFF	TGCGCCAGCAGCTTGAATGGGGGCTCAGAAACTGAAGCTTTCTTT
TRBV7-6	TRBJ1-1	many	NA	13	CASREGVKTEAFF	TGTGCCAGCAGAGAGGGTGTGAAGACTGAAGCTTTCTTT
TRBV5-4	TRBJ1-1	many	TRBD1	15	CASSRQGKRHTEAFF	TGTGCCAGCAGCCGACAGGGGAAGCGGCACACTGAAGCTTTCTTT
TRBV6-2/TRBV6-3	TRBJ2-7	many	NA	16	CASSYVAAVGPYEQYF	TGTGCCAGCAGTTACGTCGCGGCGGTAGGGCCCTACGAGCAGTACTTC
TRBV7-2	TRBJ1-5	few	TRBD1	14	CASSLGQGGRPQHF	TGTGCCAGCAGCTTGGGACAGGGGGGTCGGCCCCAGCATTTT
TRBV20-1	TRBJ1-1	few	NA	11	CSARLWPEAFF	TGCAGTGCTAGGTTGTGGCCTGAAGCTTTCTTT
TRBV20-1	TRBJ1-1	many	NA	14	CSARGNTLNTEAFF	TGCAGTGCTAGAGGGAACACACTAAACACTGAAGCTTTCTTT
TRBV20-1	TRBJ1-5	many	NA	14	CSASWWDSNQPQHF	TGCAGTGCTAGTTGGTGGGACAGCAATCAGCCCCAGCATTTT
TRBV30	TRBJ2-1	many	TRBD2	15	CAWSVRASGEDEQFF	TGTGCCTGGAGTGTCCGGGCTAGCGGGGAGGATGAGCAGTTCTTC
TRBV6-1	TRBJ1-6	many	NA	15	CASSEGSTGGAPLHF	TGTGCCAGCAGTGAAGGGTCAACAGGCGGGGCACCCCTCCACTTT
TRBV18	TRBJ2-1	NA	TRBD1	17	CASSPLQGQGSYNEQFF	TGTGCCAGCTCACCCCTGCAGGGACAGGGCTCCTACAATGAGCAGTTCTTC
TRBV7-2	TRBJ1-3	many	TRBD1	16	CASSWTGTGLRNTIYF	TGTGCCAGCAGCTGGACCGGGACAGGGCTAAGAAACACCATATATTTT
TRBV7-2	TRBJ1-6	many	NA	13	CASSVTVNSPLHF	TGTGCCAGCAGCGTTACAGTGAATTCACCCCTCCACTTT